This is a list of T cell receptor beta chains from one sample in a study of T cell repertoires and Cas9 in healthy adults. Profiling relied on immunoSEQ multiplex PCR, and the TCRdb table lists in-frame clones only, not all of them. The sample lists around 20,000 clones, about 90% seen once, with around 1.5% in the top ten. Specimen: CD4+ effector T cells (CD127+, CD25-, CD137-, CD154-) from PBMCs; culture status not recorded. The receptors were sampled from a human donor in good health. Each CDR3 is given with its conserved first and last residue. A D gene is named only where the DNA matches it firmly. The size entry is marked missing in some rows and otherwise reads once, few, many or a size class.

>.|TRBJ2-5|TRBV27|.
TGTGCCAGCGGAAATTTAGGAGAGGCCCAGTACTTC
CASGNLGEAQYF
>TRBD1|TRBJ1-3|TRBV29-1|.
TGCAGCGTACGGACAGGTCGCGCTGAGGGAACCATATATTTT
CSVRTGRAEGTIYF
>.|TRBJ2-3|TRBV4-2|.
TGTGCCAGCAGCCCCAGTCTGGAGGATACGCAGTATTTT
CASSPSLEDTQYF
>TRBD1|TRBJ2-3|TRBV9|.
TGTGCCAGCAGCCCAAGACAGGGTGGAGATACGCAGTATTTT
CASSPRQGGDTQYF
>TRBD1|TRBJ1-3|TRBV6-1|.
TGTGCCAGCAGGGCCGACAGGGTGGAGGAAAACACCATATATTTT
CASRADRVEENTIYF
>.|TRBJ1-4|TRBV9|.
TGTGCCAGCAGCGGAATAGGACAGAGGAATGAAAAACTGTTTTTT
CASSGIGQRNEKLFF
>.|TRBJ2-4|TRBV4-2|.
TGTGCCAGCAGCCAAGATTTAACTGAGGGGAACATTCAGTACTTC
CASSQDLTEGNIQYF
>.|TRBJ1-5|TRBV27|.
TGTGCCAGCAGGGGGAACAATCAGCCCCAGCATTTT
CASRGNNQPQHF
>.|TRBJ2-7|TRBV7-2|.
TGTGCCAGCAGCACTCGCAGCTCCTACGAGCAGTACTTC
CASSTRSSYEQYF
>.|TRBJ1-1|TRBV4-3|.
TGCGCCAGCAGCCAAGACCGGCCCGCTGGCTCAGTGAACACTGAAGCTTTCTTT
CASSQDRPAGSVNTEAFF
>.|TRBJ1-1|TRBV5-4|.
TGTGCCAGCAGCTTGTACAGAGCCCTCATGAACACTGAAGCTTTCTTT
CASSLYRALMNTEAFF
>.|TRBJ1-3|TRBV27|.
TGTGCCAGCAGTCCCCAAGTGGGCAGAGCCTCTGGAAACACCATATATTTT
CASSPQVGRASGNTIYF
>.|TRBJ2-2|TRBV11-1|.
TGTGCCAGCAGCTTAAGGGGAACCGGGGAGCTGTTTTTT
CASSLRGTGELFF
>.|TRBJ2-1|TRBV5-1|.
TGCGCCAGCAGCTTCAGCCGGGACCGCACCAACTCCTACAATGAGCAGTTCTTC
CASSFSRDRTNSYNEQFF
>TRBD1|TRBJ2-5|TRBV19|few
TGTGCCAGTAGTTTTAGGACAGGGGGCCGAGAGACCCAGTACTTC
CASSFRTGGRETQYF
>TRBD1|TRBJ1-6|TRBV11-2|.
TGTGCCAGCAGCTTAGATCCGGGACAGGGACCCCTCCACTTT
CASSLDPGQGPLHF
>TRBD2|TRBJ2-5|TRBV28|.
TGTGCCAGCAGTTTGAGGCGGGGGGGCCGAGAGACCCAGTACTTC
CASSLRRGGRETQYF
>.|TRBJ1-2|TRBV28|.
TGTGCCAGCAGTTTTAGGGGAGGGCACTATGGCTACACCTTC
CASSFRGGHYGYTF
>.|TRBJ2-7|TRBV28|.
TGTGCCAGCAGTACAGCCGCGGGGTACTACGAGCAGTACTTC
CASSTAAGYYEQYF
>.|TRBJ2-3|TRBV7-7|.
TGTGCTAGCAGCTTAGGCAGGGCAACAGATACGCAGTATTTT
CASSLGRATDTQYF
>.|TRBJ1-1|TRBV11-2|.
TGTGCCAGCAGCCTACAGAACACTGAAGCTTTCTTT
CASSLQNTEAFF
>TRBD1|TRBJ1-3|TRBV11-2|.
TGTGCCAGCAGCTTACACAGGGGCACGCGGGACACCATATATTTT
CASSLHRGTRDTIYF
>TRBD2|TRBJ2-7|TRBV7-6|.
TGTGCCAGCAGCCCCACCAGCGGGACCTACGAGCAGTACTTC
CASSPTSGTYEQYF
>.|TRBJ1-1|TRBV5-4|.
TGTGCCAGCACCCTTTCGGGGGCGTATACTGAAGCTTTCTTT
CASTLSGAYTEAFF
>TRBD1|TRBJ1-2|TRBV6-4|.
TGTGCCAGCAGCCCTAAGACAGGGGGCACCTATGGCTACACCTTC
CASSPKTGGTYGYTF
>.|TRBJ2-3|TRBV29-1|.
TGCAGCGTGGAAGGCGTGGCCCCGGGTACGCAGTATTTT
CSVEGVAPGTQYF
>.|TRBJ1-3|TRBV4-1|.
TGCGCCAGCAGCCAAGACCCAGGGTCTGGAAACACCATATATTTT
CASSQDPGSGNTIYF
>.|TRBJ2-7|TRBV5-1|.
TGCGCCAGCAGCTTGGATGGGCCACACGGAGGCGAGCAGTACTTC
CASSLDGPHGGEQYF
>.|TRBJ1-1|TRBV29-1|.
TGCAGCGTTGTTCAGGGCATGAACACTGAAGCTTTCTTT
CSVVQGMNTEAFF
>TRBD1|TRBJ1-1|TRBV10-2|once
TGCGCCAGCACGGACAGGGGGAGGCTAGGGACTAGGGTGAACACTGAAGCTTTCTTT
CASTDRGRLGTRVNTEAFF
>TRBD1|TRBJ1-1|TRBV9|once
TGTGCCAGCAGCGTAGACGGCAGGGGGAGTGAAGCTTTCTTT
CASSVDGRGSEAFF
>TRBD1|TRBJ1-6|TRBV11-2|.
TGTGCCAGCAGCTTAGGGACAGGGAACTCACCCCTCCACTTT
CASSLGTGNSPLHF
>TRBD1|TRBJ1-2|TRBV9|.
TGTGCCAGCAGCGCTCCCAGGGACAGTCCCTTACTGCCAGGTGGCTACACCTTC
CASSAPRDSPLLPGGYTF
>TRBD1|TRBJ1-6|TRBV6-1|.
TGTGCCAGCAGTGTGGAACCGGGACAGGGATCACCCCTCCACTTT
CASSVEPGQGSPLHF
>.|TRBJ1-4|TRBV18|few
TGTGCCAGCTCACCGACCAGACAGAATGAAAAACTGTTTTTT
CASSPTRQNEKLFF
>.|TRBJ2-6|TRBV5-4|once
TGTGCCAGCAGCTTGGGTCCGGGGTCGGTTTCTGGGGCCAACGTCCTGACTTTC
CASSLGPGSVSGANVLTF
>.|TRBJ2-5|TRBV4-1|.
TGCGCCAGCAGCCGGCTTGCTAGGGCGACCCAGTACTTC
CASSRLARATQYF
>TRBD1|TRBJ1-1|TRBV5-1|.
TGCGCCAGCAGCCTACAGGGGGCTCAGAACACTGAAGCTTTCTTT
CASSLQGAQNTEAFF
>.|TRBJ2-6|TRBV12-2|few
TGTGCAAGTCGCAACGAGGAGACTCCACCAAAGTCGGGCCAACGTCTGACTTTC
CASRNEETPPKSGQRLTF
>.|TRBJ1-5|TRBV28|.
TGTGCCAGCAGTTTGAGGACGAGCAATCAGCCCCAGCATTTT
CASSLRTSNQPQHF
>.|TRBJ2-3|TRBV25-1|.
TGTGCCAGCAGTGTCTCTCCCACAGATACGCAGTATTTT
CASSVSPTDTQYF